These 25 T cell receptor beta chains were sequenced from one sample in a study of chemoradiotherapy in HPV16-positive cancers. The protocol was immunoSEQ multiplex PCR, while the TCRdb copy is restricted to in-frame clones and leaves out a portion. The data show 12,000 or so clones, 81% seen once. This specimen was taken from a patient who underwent chemoradiotherapy. These receptor sequences come from a human donor with HPV-associated anogenital cancer.

The chain uses TRBV19 and TRBJ1-2; 10 nucleotides align to TRBD1. The trim removed 3 bases at V and 5 bases at J, leaving 3 bases unmatched. This CDR3 spans 14 amino acids. Germline V lookup: CDR1 LNHDA, CDR2 SQIVND (reference sequence). Here the CDR3 reads CASSIGTGVYGYTF. DNA for the CDR3: TGTGCCAGTAGTATTGGGACAGGGGTGTATGGCTACACCTTC. Filled out from reference TRBV19 and TRBJ1-2, the complete variable domain reads DGGITQSPKYLFRKEGQNVTLSCEQNLNHDAMYWYRQDPGQGLRLIYYSQIVNDFQKGDIAEGYSVSREKKESFPLTVTSAQKNPTAFYLCASSIGTGVYGYTFGSGTRLTVV.

This chain connects TRBV30 to TRBJ1-5; TRBD1 matches 8 bases. J was trimmed by 2 bases and V by 4 bases; bases with no gene match: 1. This CDR3 region has 13 residues. Per germline, CDR1 GTSNPN and CDR2 SVGIG (reference sequence). DNA of the CDR3: TGTGCCTGGACAGGGGGCGGCAATCAGCCCCAGCATTTT. Translated: CAWTGGGNQPQHF.

This chain joins TRBV27 and TRBJ2-7, with D perhaps TRBD2 (7 bases). The CDR3 consists of 14 residues. Germline CDR1 and CDR2: MNHEY and SMNVEV (reference sequence). V dropped 4 bases and J dropped 4 bases, with 14 bases sitting between them. The DNA for the CDR3 is TGTGCCAGCAGTTCGGGGGGCCCGCGGTACGAGCAGTACTTC. This encodes CASSSGGPRYEQYF.

The V gene is TRBV19, the J gene TRBJ2-7; TRBD1 aligns across 7 bases. Germline V CDR1 and CDR2: LNHDA, SQIVND (reference sequence). The CDR3 has 15 residues. With 2 bases clipped from V and 2 bases from J, the junction kept 6 bases outside the gene matches. In DNA, the CDR3 is TGTGCCAGTAGTATAATTAGGGGGCGTACCTACGAGCAGTACTTC. It is translated as CASSIIRGRTYEQYF.

This chain uses TRBV7-6 with TRBJ2-7; 7 nucleotides align to TRBD1. CDR3 length: 14 residues. J lost 3 bases, V lost 5 bases, and 7 bases had no gene match. CDR1 SGHVS and CDR2 FNYEAQ come from the germline V gene. The CDR3 here is CASSPGDSRYEQYF. The CDR3 DNA is TGTGCCAGCAGCCCAGGGGACAGCCGCTACGAGCAGTACTTC.

The gene calls are TRBV9 and TRBJ1-4; D is perhaps TRBD1 (6 bases). V was shortened by 0 bases and J by 8 bases, with 11 bases between the two germline ends. Germline V gene sequence: CDR1 SGDLS, CDR2 YYNGEE. The CDR3 runs to 14 residues. The CDR3: CASSVEGGDEKLFF. CDR3 nucleotide sequence: TGTGCCAGCAGCGTAGAGGGGGGGGACGAAAAACTGTTTTTT.

The chain carries TRBV5-6 and TRBJ1-1, with D perhaps TRBD1 (5 bases). Trimming removed 0 bases at V and 0 bases at J, with 6 bases between. The CDR3 loop spans 14 amino acids. The germline V gene encodes CDR1 SGHDT and CDR2 YYEEEE. CDR3 nucleotides: TGTGCCAGCAGCTTGGACAGGTTGAACACTGAAGCTTTCTTT. Its protein product is CASSLDRLNTEAFF.

The rearrangement joins TRBV30 to TRBJ1-2, with a weak D call TRBD1 (5 bases). This CDR3 has 15 residues. The V and J ends lost 7 bases and 4 bases respectively, with 22 bases between them. Germline lookup yields CDR1 GTSNPN and CDR2 SVGIG (reference sequence). In DNA form, the CDR3 reads TGTGCCTCCCCAGCGGACACGCAGGGCGGCTATGGCTACACCTTC. This sequence encodes CASPADTQGGYGYTF.

Only one count was recorded for this clone. This sequence joins TRBV19 and TRBJ1-4, with no clear D. There are 13 residues in the CDR3. Germline V gene lookup returns CDR1 LNHDA and CDR2 SQIVND (reference sequence). Trimming shortened V by 8 bases and J by 7 bases, and 14 bases separated the two germline ends. The CDR3, as DNA: TGTGCCAGTTCGGCTATAGGTACTGAAAAACTGTTTTTT. Encoded protein: CASSAIGTEKLFF.

The chain employs TRBV7-8 and TRBJ1-5; D may be TRBD1 (6 bases). Germline-derived CDR1 and CDR2 are SGHVS and FQNEAQ. The CDR3 is made up of 16 amino acids. V lost 5 bases and J lost 0, with 14 bases in between. The CDR3 region has the DNA TGTGCCAGCAGCCTTTTGGGGGGCTATAGCAATCAGCCCCAGCATTTT. As protein: CASSLLGGYSNQPQHF.

V gene TRBV2 combines with J gene TRBJ1-5, with 7 bases identical to TRBD1. Trimming took 6 bases from V and 2 from J; bases not matched to a gene: 7. From germline, CDR1 is SNHLY and CDR2 FYNNEI. The CDR3 loop spans 15 amino acids. The chain's CDR3 is CASSRGLSGNQPQHF. The CDR3 DNA follows: TGTGCCAGCAGCAGGGGGTTATCGGGCAATCAGCCCCAGCATTTT.

This chain uses TRBV7-3 with TRBJ1-5; D is uncertain. Germline V gene lookup returns CDR1 SGHTA and CDR2 FQGTGA. V lost 2 bases to trimming and J lost 6 bases, with 8 bases between them. This CDR3 has 13 amino acids. The CDR3 here is CASSLFQGQPQHF. In DNA form, the CDR3 reads TGTGCCAGCAGCTTATTTCAAGGTCAGCCCCAGCATTTT.

The V and J genes are TRBV7-3 and TRBJ2-2; 10 bases are shared with TRBD2. Germline assignment: CDR1 SGHTA and CDR2 FQGTGA. This CDR3 is 16 amino acids long. V dropped 4 bases and J dropped 4; count of bases not matched to a gene: 6. The CDR3 is CASSSIAGGGTGELFF. As DNA, the CDR3 is TGTGCCAGCAGCTCAATAGCGGGGGGCGGCACCGGGGAGCTGTTTTTT.

The chain has TRBV5-1 and TRBJ2-3; D ambiguous. The CDR3 totals 11 residues. The V gene's germline CDR1 is SGHRS and CDR2 YFSETQ. V was trimmed by 5 bases and J by 2 bases, leaving 3 bases between them. This chain's CDR3 is CASRITDTQYF. In DNA, the CDR3 is TGCGCCAGCAGAATCACAGATACGCAGTATTTT. Full variable domain (missing parts from reference TRBV5-1 and TRBJ2-3): KAGVTQTPRYLIKTRGQQVTLSCSPISGHRSVSWYQQTPGQGLQFLFEYFSETQRNKGNFPGRFSGRQFSNSRSEMNVSTLELGDSALYLCASRITDTQYFGPGTRLTVL.

The chain recombines TRBV5-1 with TRBJ1-4, with TRBD1 identical over 8 bases. Germline assignment: CDR1 SGHRS and CDR2 YFSETQ. The CDR3 covers 15 residues. Unmatched junction bases numbered 6, after V lost 0 bases and J lost 8 bases. For the CDR3, the DNA is TGCGCCAGCAGCTTGGATGGACAGGGAAACGAAAAACTGTTTTTT. This codes for CASSLDGQGNEKLFF.

The J gene is TRBJ2-6, the V gene TRBV7-8; 9 bases are a match to TRBD1. The CDR3 is made up of 18 amino acids. The V gene's germline CDR1 is SGHVS and CDR2 FQNEAQ. Trimming at V came to 4 bases and at J to 0 bases, leaving 7 bases not matched to a gene. This chain's CDR3 is CASSWGQGYSSGANVLTF. CDR3 nucleotide sequence: TGTGCCAGCAGCTGGGGACAGGGTTACTCCTCTGGGGCCAACGTCCTGACTTTC.

The DNA for the CDR3 is TGTGCCAGCAGTTTTGAATGGGCGACCCAGTACTTC. Amino acid sequence: CASSFEWATQYF. The rearrangement uses TRBV6-1 and TRBJ2-5; D is ambiguous. Germline V gene data show CDR1 as MNHNS and CDR2 as SASEGT. The CDR3 contains 12 residues. V was cut by 5 bases and J by 7 bases, with 11 bases left in between.

The chain recombines TRBV5-8 with TRBJ1-4; D is unresolved. This CDR3 is built from 16 residues. Deletions cut 4 bases from V and 1 base from J, with 14 bases between. The germline V gene has CDR1 SGHTS and CDR2 YDEGEE. CDR3 DNA sequence: TGTGCCAGCAGCAATTTCATAGGCGGAACTAATGAAAAACTGTTTTTT. Residues: CASSNFIGGTNEKLFF.

The chain has TRBV7-3 and TRBJ2-5; no firm D call. CDR1 and CDR2 from the germline V gene are SGHTA and FQGTGA. The V gene lost 2 bases and the J gene lost 7 bases, with 11 bases spanning the gap. The CDR3 runs 13 residues. The CDR3 sequence is CASSLDGSGTQYF. CDR3 DNA: TGTGCCAGCAGCTTAGATGGCTCTGGGACCCAGTACTTC.

The gene calls are TRBV29-1 and TRBJ1-2; possible D gene TRBD1, 5 bases. V gave up 2 bases and J gave up 3 bases, with 10 bases separating them. The CDR3 is 13 residues long. CDR1 and CDR2 (germline): SQVTM, ANQGSEA. CDR3 amino acids: CSVETVGDYGYTF. The CDR3 DNA reads as TGCAGCGTTGAAACGGTGGGGGACTATGGCTACACCTTC.

V is TRBV20-1 and J is TRBJ1-1, with no clear D. Germline V gives CDR1 DFQATT, CDR2 SNEGSKA (reference sequence). V dropped 5 bases and J dropped 2 bases, with 3 bases sitting between them. The CDR3 runs to 10 residues. CDR3 region: CSAANTEAFF. CDR3 coding DNA: TGCAGTGCTGCCAACACTGAAGCTTTCTTT.

The rearrangement joins TRBV6-5 to TRBJ1-1; weak D call: TRBD1 (5 bases). Germline CDR1 and CDR2: MNHEY and SVGAGI. The CDR3 sequence is 11 residues long. V shed 4 bases and J shed 14 bases, with 14 bases lying between them. CDR3 in DNA: TGTGCCAGCAGTTTATCCCGACAGCTGTTCTTT. Protein sequence: CASSLSRQLFF.

This clone was seen a handful of times. The chain couples TRBV27 to TRBJ1-2; a weak D match, TRBD1 (6 bases). Trimming took off 4 bases at V and 4 bases at J, with 10 bases between the two ends. This CDR3 is 13 amino acids long. The germline V gene encodes CDR1 MNHEY and CDR2 SMNVEV (reference sequence). The CDR3: CASSWTDGYGYTF. CDR3 bases: TGTGCCAGCAGTTGGACAGATGGCTATGGCTACACCTTC.

CDR3 amino acids: CASSPPRLNTGELFF. The CDR3, as DNA: TGTGCCAGTAGTCCGCCTCGGCTGAACACCGGGGAGCTGTTTTTT. The chain has TRBV19 and TRBJ2-2, with unresolved D. The germline V gene has CDR1 LNHDA and CDR2 SQIVND (reference sequence). V was pared by 5 bases and J by 1 base, with 11 bases between. CDR3 size: 15 residues. Complete variable domain (other parts from reference TRBV19 and TRBJ2-2): DGGITQSPKYLFRKEGQNVTLSCEQNLNHDAMYWYRQDPGQGLRLIYYSQIVNDFQKGDIAEGYSVSREKKESFPLTVTSAQKNPTAFYLCASSPPRLNTGELFFGEGSRLTVL.

The genes are TRBV5-6 and TRBJ1-6, with D possibly being TRBD1 (5 bases). Germline CDR1 SGHDT, CDR2 YYEEEE. Trimming cost V 2 bases and J 8 bases, with 11 bases left between them. This CDR3 is 14 amino acids long. The DNA for the CDR3 is TGTGCCAGCAGCTTCCTTGGGGGGGATTCACCCCTCCACTTT. Its protein is CASSFLGGDSPLHF. Using reference TRBV5-6 and TRBJ1-6 for the parts outside the CDR3, the full variable domain is DAGVTQSPTHLIKTRGQQVTLRCSPKSGHDTVSWYQQALGQGPQFIFQYYEEEERQRGNFPDRFSGHQFPNYSSELNVNALLLGDSALYLCASSFLGGDSPLHFGNGTRLTVT.